This T cell receptor beta chain was obtained from a study of T cell responses to AZD1222 COVID-19 vaccine. Study results and caveats: Regions left unmutated in variants are reportedly the target of nearly half of spike-specific TCRs.

V lost 5 bases and J 3 bases, leaving 11 bases between the germline ends. Germline CDR1 is SGHAT and CDR2 is FQDESV (reference sequence). The CDR3 has 14 amino acids. Produced via immunoSEQ multiplex PCR; TCRdb's table is partial and in-frame only. The table has 85,000 to 100,000 clones, almost 80% seen once. A note on this clone: Its antigen is unidentified.

V usage is TRBV11-1 and J usage is TRBJ2-1; D gene ambiguous. The clonotype originates from an adult in good health. This material consisted of peripheral blood, taken on day 0 of AZD1222 vaccination. CDR3 nucleotides: TGTGCCAGCAGCCCTGGGGTTAGCTACAATGAGCAGTTCTTC. Residues: CASSPGVSYNEQFF.